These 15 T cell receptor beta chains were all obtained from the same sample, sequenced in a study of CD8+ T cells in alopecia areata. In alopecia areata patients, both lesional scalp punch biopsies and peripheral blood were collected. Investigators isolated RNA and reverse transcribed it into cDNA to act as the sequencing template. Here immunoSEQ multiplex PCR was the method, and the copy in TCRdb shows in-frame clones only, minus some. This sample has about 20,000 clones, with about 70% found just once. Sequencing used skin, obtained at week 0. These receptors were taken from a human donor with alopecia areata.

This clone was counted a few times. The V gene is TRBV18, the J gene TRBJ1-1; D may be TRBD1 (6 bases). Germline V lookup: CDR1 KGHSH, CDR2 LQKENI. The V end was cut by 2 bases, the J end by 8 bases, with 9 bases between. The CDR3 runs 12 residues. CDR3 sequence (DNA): TGTGCCAGCTCACCAGCCAGGGGAGAAGCTTTCTTT. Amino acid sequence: CASSPARGEAFF.

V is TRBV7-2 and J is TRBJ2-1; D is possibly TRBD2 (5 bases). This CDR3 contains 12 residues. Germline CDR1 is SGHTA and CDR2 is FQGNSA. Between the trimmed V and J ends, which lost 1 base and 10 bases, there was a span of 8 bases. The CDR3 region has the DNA TGTGCCAGCAGCTTAGTCGGGGTAGAGCAGTTCTTC. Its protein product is CASSLVGVEQFF.

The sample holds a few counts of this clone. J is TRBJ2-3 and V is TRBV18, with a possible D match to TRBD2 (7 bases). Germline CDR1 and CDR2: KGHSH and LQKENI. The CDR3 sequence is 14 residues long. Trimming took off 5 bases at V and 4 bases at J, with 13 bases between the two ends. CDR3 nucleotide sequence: TGTGCCAGCTCATCCTCGGGGGGCTCAGATACGCAGTATTTT. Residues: CASSSSGGSDTQYF.

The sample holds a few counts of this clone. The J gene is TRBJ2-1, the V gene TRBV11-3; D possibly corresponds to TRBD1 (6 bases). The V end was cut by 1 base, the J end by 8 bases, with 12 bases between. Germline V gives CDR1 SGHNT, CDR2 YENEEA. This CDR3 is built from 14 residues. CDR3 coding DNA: TGTGCCAGCAGCTTAGCAGGCAGGGGATATGAGCAGTTCTTC. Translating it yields CASSLAGRGYEQFF.

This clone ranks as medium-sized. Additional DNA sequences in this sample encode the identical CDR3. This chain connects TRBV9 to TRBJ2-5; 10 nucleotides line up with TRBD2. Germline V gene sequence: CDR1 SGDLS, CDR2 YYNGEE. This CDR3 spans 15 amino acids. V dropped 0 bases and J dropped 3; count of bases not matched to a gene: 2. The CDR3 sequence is CASSVGLAGEETQYF. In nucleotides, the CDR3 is TGTGCCAGCAGCGTAGGGCTAGCGGGGGAAGAGACCCAGTACTTC.

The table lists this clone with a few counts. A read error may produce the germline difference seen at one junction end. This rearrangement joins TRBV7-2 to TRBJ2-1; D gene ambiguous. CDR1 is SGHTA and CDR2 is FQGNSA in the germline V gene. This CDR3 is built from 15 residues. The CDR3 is CASSQGFDPYNEQFF. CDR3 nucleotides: TGCGCCAGCAGCCAAGGTTTTGACCCGTACAATGAGCAGTTCTTC.

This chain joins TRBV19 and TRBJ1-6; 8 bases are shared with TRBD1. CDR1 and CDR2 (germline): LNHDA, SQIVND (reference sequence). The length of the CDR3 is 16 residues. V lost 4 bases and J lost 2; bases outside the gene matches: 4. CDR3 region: CASSKGQGTYNSPLHF. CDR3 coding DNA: TGTGCCAGTAGTAAAGGACAGGGCACCTATAATTCACCCCTCCACTTT.

This CDR3 reads CASGSGGYEQYF. CDR3 bases: TGTGCCTCGGGTAGCGGGGGATACGAGCAGTACTTC. V is TRBV10-3 and J is TRBJ2-7; TRBD2 matches at 9 bases. The CDR3 is 12 residues long. V lost 11 bases, J lost 4 bases, and 6 bases stayed unmatched. From germline, CDR1 is ENHRY and CDR2 SYGVKD.

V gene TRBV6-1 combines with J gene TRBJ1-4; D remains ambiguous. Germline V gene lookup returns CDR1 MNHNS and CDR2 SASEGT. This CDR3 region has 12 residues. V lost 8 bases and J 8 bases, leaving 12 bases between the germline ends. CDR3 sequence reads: CASHQRNEKLFF. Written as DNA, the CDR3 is TGTGCCAGCCACCAGAGGAACGAAAAACTGTTTTTT.

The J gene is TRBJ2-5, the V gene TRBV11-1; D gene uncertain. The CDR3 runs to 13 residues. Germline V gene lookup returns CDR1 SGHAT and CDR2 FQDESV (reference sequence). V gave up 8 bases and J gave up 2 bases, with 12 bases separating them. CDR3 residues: CASAPGPQETQYF. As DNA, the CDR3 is TGTGCCAGCGCCCCGGGTCCACAAGAGACCCAGTACTTC.

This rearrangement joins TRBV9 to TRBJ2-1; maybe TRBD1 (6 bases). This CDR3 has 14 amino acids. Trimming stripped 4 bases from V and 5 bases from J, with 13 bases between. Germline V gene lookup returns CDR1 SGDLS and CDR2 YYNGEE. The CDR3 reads CASSLTGFDNEQFF. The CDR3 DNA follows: TGTGCCAGCAGCCTAACAGGGTTCGACAATGAGCAGTTCTTC.

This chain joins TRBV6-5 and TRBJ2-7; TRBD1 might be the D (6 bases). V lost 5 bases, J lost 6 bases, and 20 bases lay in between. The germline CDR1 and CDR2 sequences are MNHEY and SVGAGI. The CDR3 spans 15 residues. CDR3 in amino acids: CASSQHFTGSLEQYF. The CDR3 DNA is TGTGCCAGCAGTCAGCACTTTACAGGGTCCCTCGAGCAGTACTTC.

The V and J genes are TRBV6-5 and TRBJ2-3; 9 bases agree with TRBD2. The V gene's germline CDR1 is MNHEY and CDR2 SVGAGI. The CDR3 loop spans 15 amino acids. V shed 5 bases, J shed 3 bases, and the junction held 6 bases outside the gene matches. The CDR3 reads CASSLSGGRTDTQYF. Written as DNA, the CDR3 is TGTGCCAGCAGTCTGAGCGGGGGGAGGACAGATACGCAGTATTTT.

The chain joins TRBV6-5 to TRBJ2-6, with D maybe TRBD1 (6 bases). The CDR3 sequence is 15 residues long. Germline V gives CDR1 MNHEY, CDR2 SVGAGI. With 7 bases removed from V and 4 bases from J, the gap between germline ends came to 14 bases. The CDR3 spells CASTLNRAGANVLTF. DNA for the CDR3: TGTGCCAGCACCCTAAACAGGGCCGGGGCCAACGTCCTGACTTTC.

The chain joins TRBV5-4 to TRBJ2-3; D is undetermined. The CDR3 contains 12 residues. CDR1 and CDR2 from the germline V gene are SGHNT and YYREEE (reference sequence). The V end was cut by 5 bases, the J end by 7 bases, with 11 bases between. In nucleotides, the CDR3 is TGTGCCAGCAGGGGCCTGGAACATACGCAGTATTTT. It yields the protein CASRGLEHTQYF.